This T cell receptor (beta chain) was recovered during a study of blood T cell repertoires in COVID-19 (TCRdb year 2020). With respect to the entire study: Samples from collaborators originated in the United States, Italy and Spain and spanned both the acute and convalescent phases of COVID-19. The material from the prospective study consisted of cDNA or gDNA derived from T cells, B-cell-depleted T cells, or PBMCs. Deeply sampled blood TCRbeta repertoires from subjects exposed to, actively infected with, or recovered from COVID-19 were included in the dataset. The repertoires were released in a freely available public database intended as a resource for research on the immune response to SARS-CoV-2. The samples were drawn from two sources: the first 160 participants of the ongoing ImmuneRACE study, and about 1,300 subjects contributed by 6 global collaborators. Sample metadata almost always included a de-identified subject ID, COVID-19 status, age in years and sex. Where HLA class I and class II types were available, the types were taken from metadata supplied by the sample provider, not from assay-based typing. What the research found in general, with its limitations: The amount of clinical and demographic metadata varied by source and participant and was provided uncurated.

At one collaborating source in Seattle, patients were enrolled during active infection and were followed longitudinally through the course of disease. Whole blood was collected in K2EDTA tubes by collaborating institutions according to the institutions' own protocols. For TCRbeta analysis, collaborators shipped samples as frozen whole blood, isolated PBMCs, or DNA extracted from either of those sample types. About this clone itself: Its recognized antigen is unknown. It has no much larger one-base neighbor in the sample; base qualities were not kept.

TCRbeta CDR3 regions were amplified from genomic DNA by means of the immunoSEQ Assay, a bias-controlled multiplex PCR. The study's processing was this. The number of nucleated cells in each sample was estimated from the amplification of reference gene primers within the assay. Sequence reads were collapsed and filtered to measure the absolute abundance of every unique TCRbeta CDR3 rearrangement. For each sample, productive Simpson clonality was calculated as the square root of Simpson's diversity index over productive rearrangements. TCRdb stores this immuneACCESS table with in-frame sequences only. Part of the clones is absent; in the studies checked, under half of the shortfall reflects unresolved V genes, and no reason is known for the rest. The V and J calls and clone size come from that table; D and trimming were worked out from the DNA. The sample data list 100,000 to 150,000 clones, and around 76% of these were observed just once. The ten biggest clones cover 4.5% to 6% of the sample.

Material: peripheral blood. This clonotype originated in a man older than 75 with COVID-19, enrolled during active disease.

The CDR3 sequence is CASTLYSNQPQHF. The nucleotide sequence reads TGTGCCAGTACCCTGTATAGCAATCAGCCCCAGCATTTT. The sequence is built from TRBV19 and TRBJ1-5, with no D gene named confidently. Inclusive of the bounding cysteine and phenylalanine, the CDR3 is 13 residues long. Only the CDR3 portion is preserved as DNA: 39 bases, with reading frame beginning at the first base. The trim is 7 bases for V and 0 bases for J, with a gap of 7 bases between the germline ends. CDR1 is given as LNHDA and CDR2 as SQIVND, both from the germline V gene (reference sequence).